These T cell receptor beta chains were read from a single sample in a study of T cells after yellow fever vaccination. TCRdb recomputed calls from the 5' RACE reads with MiXCR, one row per CDR3 protein. The sample consists of 500,000 to 650,000 distinct CDR3 sequences, 12% of them appearing once. This sample comprised PBMCs, obtained on the day of the yellow fever booster vaccination. These receptors all come from a man aged 25-40 years who received the YFV17D yellow fever vaccine. Both conserved end residues are part of each CDR3. Each record gives: J gene, clone size, CDR3 length, D gene, V gene, CDR3 protein, CDR3 DNA. The D gene is left open where the match is weak. The size field is filled for only some rows; it gives once, few, many or a size class.

j_gene: TRBJ2-7
abundance: few
len: 16
d_gene: .
v_gene: TRBV4-2
CDR3aa: CASSQEWGQIPYEQYF
CDR3nt: TGTGCCAGCAGCCAAGAGTGGGGGCAGATCCCCTACGAGCAGTACTTC

j_gene: TRBJ2-5
abundance: .
len: 14
d_gene: .
v_gene: TRBV6-5
CDR3aa: CASSYEPRQETQYF
CDR3nt: TGTGCCAGCAGTTACGAGCCTCGGCAAGAGACCCAGTACTTC

j_gene: TRBJ2-2
abundance: .
len: 14
d_gene: .
v_gene: TRBV5-6
CDR3aa: CASSLVAKTGELFF
CDR3nt: TGTGCCAGCAGCTTGGTCGCTAAGACCGGGGAGCTGTTTTTT

j_gene: TRBJ1-2
abundance: few
len: 13
d_gene: .
v_gene: TRBV18
CDR3aa: CASSPLAAYGYTF
CDR3nt: TGTGCCAGCTCACCACTGGCGGCCTATGGCTACACCTTC

j_gene: TRBJ2-1
abundance: many
len: 9
d_gene: .
v_gene: TRBV29-1
CDR3aa: CSVEGSQIF
CDR3nt: TGCAGCGTTGAAGGTTCCCAGATCTTC

j_gene: TRBJ2-2
abundance: few
len: 17
d_gene: TRBD2
v_gene: TRBV5-4
CDR3aa: CASSTRTSGRGTGELFF
CDR3nt: TGTGCCAGCAGCACCAGGACTAGCGGGAGAGGCACCGGGGAGCTGTTTTTT

j_gene: TRBJ1-6
abundance: .
len: 13
d_gene: TRBD1
v_gene: TRBV10-3
CDR3aa: CATRTGSDSPLHF
CDR3nt: TGTGCCACCCGGACAGGGTCGGATTCACCCCTCCACTTT

j_gene: TRBJ2-7
abundance: .
len: 14
d_gene: TRBD1
v_gene: TRBV28
CDR3aa: CASSLSHRGHEQYF
CDR3nt: TGTGCCAGCAGCCTATCCCACAGGGGGCACGAGCAGTACTTC

j_gene: TRBJ2-4
abundance: few
len: 17
d_gene: .
v_gene: TRBV19
CDR3aa: CASSIGAGLIAKNIQYF
CDR3nt: TGTGCCAGTAGTATTGGTGCGGGACTTATAGCCAAAAACATTCAGTACTTC

j_gene: TRBJ2-7
abundance: many
len: 14
d_gene: .
v_gene: TRBV5-1
CDR3aa: CASSLSGVTYEQYF
CDR3nt: TGCGCCAGCAGCTTGAGCGGAGTAACCTACGAGCAGTACTTC

j_gene: TRBJ1-1
abundance: few
len: 13
d_gene: .
v_gene: TRBV12-3/TRBV12-4
CDR3aa: CASSSRQNTEAFF
CDR3nt: TGTGCCAGCAGTTCTCGACAGAACACTGAAGCTTTCTTT

j_gene: TRBJ2-7
abundance: few
len: 16
d_gene: TRBD1
v_gene: TRBV5-1
CDR3aa: CASSLVGQGAILEQYF
CDR3nt: TGCGCCAGCAGCTTGGTAGGACAGGGGGCGATTCTCGAGCAGTACTTC

j_gene: TRBJ2-1
abundance: few
len: 14
d_gene: TRBD1
v_gene: TRBV2
CDR3aa: CASRGPGTAAVQFF
CDR3nt: TGTGCCAGCAGGGGTCCCGGGACAGCCGCGGTGCAGTTCTTC

j_gene: TRBJ2-7
abundance: few
len: 14
d_gene: TRBD2
v_gene: TRBV11-2
CDR3aa: CASSYPGGVYEQYF
CDR3nt: TGTGCCAGCAGCTACCCGGGGGGGGTCTACGAGCAGTACTTC

j_gene: TRBJ2-2
abundance: few
len: 18
d_gene: TRBD2
v_gene: TRBV11-2
CDR3aa: CASSLRLAGDQNTGELFF
CDR3nt: TGTGCCAGCAGCTTACGACTAGCGGGAGACCAGAACACCGGGGAGCTGTTTTTT

j_gene: TRBJ2-7
abundance: few
len: 14
d_gene: .
v_gene: TRBV5-1
CDR3aa: CASSLDAPSYEQYF
CDR3nt: TGCGCCAGCAGCCTGGACGCGCCCTCCTACGAGCAGTACTTC

j_gene: TRBJ1-5
abundance: .
len: 14
d_gene: .
v_gene: TRBV7-9
CDR3aa: CASSLEGGGSPQHF
CDR3nt: TGTGCCAGCAGCTTAGAGGGGGGGGGGTCGCCACAGCATTTT

j_gene: TRBJ1-1
abundance: few
len: 14
d_gene: .
v_gene: TRBV11-3
CDR3aa: CASSLDGADTEAFF
CDR3nt: TGTGCCAGCAGCTTAGATGGGGCGGACACTGAAGCTTTCTTT

j_gene: TRBJ1-4
abundance: few
len: 16
d_gene: .
v_gene: TRBV18
CDR3aa: CASSPRQPGTNEKLFF
CDR3nt: TGTGCCAGCTCACCACGGCAGCCGGGCACTAATGAAAAACTGTTTTTT

j_gene: TRBJ2-7
abundance: few
len: 15
d_gene: .
v_gene: TRBV6-5
CDR3aa: CASSSYRDPYYEQYF
CDR3nt: TGTGCCAGCAGTTCCTACCGGGACCCCTACTACGAGCAGTACTTC

j_gene: TRBJ1-1
abundance: .
len: 13
d_gene: .
v_gene: TRBV29-1
CDR3aa: CSAAGKGPTEAFF
CDR3nt: TGCAGCGCTGCGGGCAAGGGGCCCACTGAAGCTTTCTTT

j_gene: TRBJ2-3
abundance: few
len: 18
d_gene: TRBD2
v_gene: TRBV4-3
CDR3aa: CASSQDLASGPSTDTQYF
CDR3nt: TGCGCCAGCAGCCAAGATTTGGCTAGCGGGCCTAGCACAGATACGCAGTATTTT

j_gene: TRBJ1-1
abundance: few
len: 13
d_gene: TRBD1
v_gene: TRBV20-1
CDR3aa: CSARIGTGVWAFF
CDR3nt: TGCAGTGCAAGGATAGGGACAGGTGTGTGGGCTTTCTTT

j_gene: TRBJ2-7
abundance: .
len: 15
d_gene: TRBD1
v_gene: TRBV5-4
CDR3aa: CASSLATYRGYEQYF
CDR3nt: TGTGCCAGCAGCTTGGCGACCTACAGGGGCTACGAGCAGTACTTC

j_gene: TRBJ2-5
abundance: few
len: 16
d_gene: .
v_gene: TRBV9
CDR3aa: CASSVGASAKVETQYF
CDR3nt: TGTGCCAGCAGCGTAGGTGCAAGCGCAAAGGTAGAGACCCAGTACTTC

j_gene: TRBJ2-1
abundance: .
len: 13
d_gene: .
v_gene: TRBV15
CDR3aa: CATSRLKNNEQFF
CDR3nt: TGTGCCACCAGCAGACTAAAAAACAATGAGCAGTTCTTC

j_gene: TRBJ1-3
abundance: .
len: 14
d_gene: TRBD1
v_gene: TRBV4-3
CDR3aa: CASSPWTGQNTIYF
CDR3nt: TGCGCCAGCAGCCCTTGGACAGGCCAAAACACCATATATTTT

j_gene: TRBJ1-2
abundance: few
len: 16
d_gene: TRBD1
v_gene: TRBV19
CDR3aa: CASIGSEGALSGGYTF
CDR3nt: TGTGCCAGTATCGGGAGCGAGGGGGCGCTTTCTGGCGGCTACACCTTC

j_gene: TRBJ2-3
abundance: .
len: 12
d_gene: .
v_gene: TRBV18
CDR3aa: CASSRGEDTQYF
CDR3nt: TGTGCCAGCTCACGAGGCGAAGATACGCAGTATTTT

j_gene: TRBJ2-5
abundance: many
len: 13
d_gene: TRBD2
v_gene: TRBV28
CDR3aa: CASHTGGQETQYF
CDR3nt: TGTGCCAGCCACACGGGGGGGCAAGAGACCCAGTACTTC

j_gene: TRBJ2-1
abundance: few
len: 16
d_gene: TRBD2
v_gene: TRBV9
CDR3aa: CASSVEGGSSYNEQFF
CDR3nt: TGTGCCAGCAGCGTAGAGGGAGGGAGCTCCTACAATGAGCAGTTCTTC

j_gene: TRBJ1-5
abundance: .
len: 16
d_gene: TRBD1
v_gene: TRBV27
CDR3aa: CASRPSGGSLNQPQHF
CDR3nt: TGTGCCAGCAGGCCCTCAGGGGGCTCGCTTAATCAGCCCCAGCATTTT